Following are 11 T cell receptor beta chains from one sample sequenced in a study of T cell responses to AZD1222 COVID-19 vaccine. Repertoires were generated with immunoSEQ multiplex PCR, while TCRdb's copy carries only in-frame clones and drops some. The data contain approximately 100,000 clones, around 89% of them seen just once; the ten biggest clones take up under 20%. The sample in question was peripheral blood, obtained on day 0 of AZD1222 vaccination. Receptors were obtained from an adult in good health.

The chain has TRBV9 and TRBJ1-1; D remains ambiguous. The CDR3 loop spans 15 amino acids. V lost 0 bases and J 0 bases, leaving 9 bases between the germline ends. Germline loops: CDR1 SGDLS, CDR2 YYNGEE. The CDR3 nucleotides read TGTGCCAGCAGCGTAGAGGCGATTGTGAACACTGAAGCTTTCTTT. It specifies CASSVEAIVNTEAFF.

This chain connects TRBV9 to TRBJ2-7, with a possible D match to TRBD2 (6 bases). V dropped 7 bases and J dropped 2 bases, with 16 bases sitting between them. The CDR3 totals 14 residues. Looked up from germline, CDR1 is SGDLS and CDR2 is YYNGEE. The CDR3 nucleotides are TGTGCCAGCTCTGTAGGCGGGGAGACCTACGAGCAGTACTTC. It encodes CASSVGGETYEQYF. Using reference TRBV9 and TRBJ2-7 for the parts outside the CDR3, the full variable domain is DSGVTQTPKHLITATGQRVTLRCSPRSGDLSVYWYQQSLDQGLQFLIQYYNGEERAKGNILERFSAQQFPDLHSELNLSSLELGDSALYFCASSVGGETYEQYFGPGTRLTVT.

The J gene is TRBJ1-4, the V gene TRBV5-1; TRBD1 aligns across 7 bases. The CDR3 is 17 amino acids. V was clipped by 0 bases and J by 2 bases; unmatched bases: 7. CDR1 is SGHRS, CDR2 YFSETQ, per germline. The CDR3 coding sequence is TGCGCCAGCAGCTTGGCCTGGTACAGGGGCACTAATGAAAAACTGTTTTTT. Translated: CASSLAWYRGTNEKLFF.

V usage is TRBV20-1 and J usage is TRBJ1-2; D gene ambiguous. This CDR3 has 11 amino acids. Germline CDR1 is DFQATT and CDR2 is SNEGSKA (reference sequence). CDR3 loop: CTLYPNYGYTF. Here the CDR3 DNA reads TGCACCCTGTACCCTAACTATGGCTACACCTTC.

As for this clone: No conserved phenylalanine or tryptophan ends this CDR3, so it is likely a read error. The genes are TRBV7-9 and TRBJ1-6; D is unclear. The CDR3 consists of 12 residues. V lost 5 bases to trimming and J lost 7 bases, with 6 bases between them. Germline assignment: CDR1 SEHNR and CDR2 FQNEAQ (reference sequence). The CDR3 loop reads CASSAGNSPLHL. The CDR3 DNA sequence: TGTGCCAGCAGCGCCGGGAATTCACCCCTCCACCTT.

The V gene is TRBV19, the J gene TRBJ1-2; maybe TRBD1 (6 bases). The CDR3 contains 17 residues. V was clipped by 1 base and J by 5 bases, with 20 bases between them. Germline lookup yields CDR1 LNHDA and CDR2 SQIVND (reference sequence). The CDR3, as DNA: TGTGCCAGTAGTATAGGGGGGGGCCTCTCATCTCCATATGGCTACACCTTC. It translates to CASSIGGGLSSPYGYTF.

This chain links TRBV7-2 with TRBJ2-1; 9 bases match TRBD1. V shed 6 bases and J 6 bases; nucleotides not matched to a gene: 9. There are 15 residues in the CDR3. Germline CDR1 and CDR2: SGHTA and FQGNSA. CDR3: CASRLQGAIPNEQFF. The CDR3 DNA reads TGTGCCAGCAGGCTACAGGGGGCGATCCCCAATGAGCAGTTCTTC.

DNA for the CDR3: TGTGCCAGCAGTGAGTGGGAAAAACTGTTTTTT. Its protein is CASSEWEKLFF. This sequence joins TRBV6-1 and TRBJ1-4; the D is unclear. The CDR3 totals 11 residues. V was shortened by 3 bases and J by 8 bases, with 4 bases between the two germline ends. Germline CDR1 is MNHNS and CDR2 is SASEGT.

The chain recombines TRBV6-5 with TRBJ1-1; 7 nucleotides match TRBD1. This CDR3 has 14 residues. The germline gives CDR1 MNHEY, CDR2 SVGAGI. J lost 4 bases, V lost 2 bases, and 4 bases had no gene match. In DNA, the CDR3 is TGTGCCAGCAGTTACCCCGCAGGGGGCACTGAAGCTTTCTTT. Translating gives CASSYPAGGTEAFF.

The rearrangement uses TRBV24-1 and TRBJ2-7; 9 bases are a match to TRBD1. CDR3 length: 17 amino acids. Germline trimming cut 6 bases from V and 6 bases from J; bases unmatched to any gene: 17. CDR1 and CDR2 from the germline V gene are KGHDR and SFDVKD. Here the CDR3 DNA reads TGTGCCACCAGTCGGACAGGGGAAAAAGACTACCTTTGCGAGCAGTACTTC. This gives the protein CATSRTGEKDYLCEQYF.

This sequence joins TRBV12-3 or TRBV12-4 and TRBJ1-2; 8 bases fit TRBD1. The J segment lost 7 bases and the V segment lost 6 bases, leaving 4 bases of the junction unmatched. This CDR3 is built from 12 residues. DNA for the CDR3: TGTGCCAGCAGCTGGACAGGGCCTGGCTACACCTTC. This gives the protein CASSWTGPGYTF.